A single sample gave rise to the 12 T cell receptor beta chains below, sequenced in a study of T cells in localized non-small cell lung cancer (dated by TCRdb to the early 2020s). The library came from the immunoSEQ multiplex PCR assay. In its TCRdb copy, this immuneACCESS table keeps in-frame sequences only and misses some clones. Where compared with another copy, unresolved V genes explain less than half of these, and the others have no known cause. The sample profile shows approximately 41,000 clones; 88% of them were found once. Together, the top ten hold roughly 2.6% of the sample. The material was peripheral blood, obtained before any cancer treatment. These receptors all come from a female donor older than 55 with stage I squamous cell lung carcinoma.

This clone was counted a single time. The chain couples TRBV5-6 to TRBJ2-7; 10 bases align to TRBD1. The J segment lost 2 bases and the V segment lost 2 bases, leaving 4 bases of the junction unmatched. This CDR3 spans 15 amino acids. CDR1 is SGHDT and CDR2 is YYEEEE in the germline V gene. The CDR3 DNA reads TGTGCCAGCAGCTTACTCGGGACAGGGGCCTACGAGCAGTACTTC. Protein sequence: CASSLLGTGAYEQYF.

The rearrangement joins TRBV5-1 to TRBJ2-2; 9 positions agree with TRBD1. CDR3 length: 16 amino acids. Trimming at V came to 3 bases and at J to 0 bases, leaving 3 bases not matched to a gene. Per germline, CDR1 SGHRS and CDR2 YFSETQ. The DNA for the CDR3 is TGCGCCAGCAGCTCTGACAGGGGGGCGAACACCGGGGAGCTGTTTTTT. Its protein is CASSSDRGANTGELFF.

This chain uses TRBV18 with TRBJ2-3; TRBD2 matches at 10 bases. J gave up 4 bases and V 3 bases, and 1 base lay outside the gene matches. The CDR3 runs to 14 residues. Germline-derived CDR1 and CDR2 are KGHSH and LQKENI. The CDR3 loop reads CASSPSGRPDTQYF. The CDR3, as DNA: TGTGCCAGCTCACCTAGCGGGAGGCCAGATACGCAGTATTTT.

The rearrangement links TRBV21-1 to TRBJ1-3; the table's D call, TRBD1, was not checked against the DNA. TRBV21-1 is annotated as a pseudogene. The CDR3 covers 16 residues. The CDR3 DNA reads TGTGCCAGCAGCAAATACCAGGGGGCCTCTGGAAACACCATATATTTT. As protein: CASSKYQGASGNTIYF.

The chain combines TRBV11-3 with TRBJ1-1; TRBD1 might be the D (5 bases). The germline V gene encodes CDR1 SGHNT and CDR2 YENEEA. The CDR3 covers 14 residues. The V gene lost 1 base and the J gene lost 1 base, with 7 bases spanning the gap. The CDR3 loop is CASSLAGTNTEAFF. The CDR3 DNA follows: TGTGCCAGCAGCTTAGCAGGGACGAACACTGAAGCTTTCTTT. Filled out from reference TRBV11-3 and TRBJ1-1, the complete variable domain reads EAGVVQSPRYKIIEKKQPVAFWCNPISGHNTLYWYLQNLGQGPELLIRYENEEAVDDSQLPKDRFSAERLKGVDSTLKIQPAELGDSAVYLCASSLAGTNTEAFFGQGTRLTVV.

The CDR3 DNA follows: TGCGCCAGCAGCTTGCGGACGGCTAAAGGGGCGAGCAATGAGCAGTTCTTC. Translated: CASSLRTAKGASNEQFF. The genes are TRBV5-1 and TRBJ2-1; a possible D gene is TRBD1 (5 bases). Trimming cost V 1 base and J 6 bases, with 20 bases left between them. Germline V gene sequence: CDR1 SGHRS, CDR2 YFSETQ. The CDR3 is 17 amino acids.

This chain uses TRBV9 with TRBJ1-6; D unresolved. The V and J ends lost 0 bases and 9 bases respectively, with 4 bases between them. Germline V gene lookup returns CDR1 SGDLS and CDR2 YYNGEE. This CDR3 has 12 residues. The CDR3 is CASSVVGSPLHF. The CDR3 nucleotides are TGTGCCAGCAGCGTAGTGGGTTCACCCCTCCACTTT.

The rearrangement joins TRBV28 to TRBJ2-1; TRBD1 matches 9 bases. The CDR3 contains 15 residues. The germline V gene has CDR1 MDHEN and CDR2 SYDVKM. V shed 4 bases and J 12 bases; nucleotides not matched to a gene: 13. DNA for the CDR3: TGTGCCAGCAGTTCCGCCGGGACAGGGAGGGATGGGCAGTTCTTC. Amino acid sequence: CASSSAGTGRDGQFF.

This chain joins TRBV6-6 and TRBJ2-3; D unresolved. The V gene's germline CDR1 is MNHNY and CDR2 SVGAGI (reference sequence). V was trimmed by 11 bases and J by 0 bases, leaving 9 bases between them. The CDR3 totals 12 residues. CDR3 DNA sequence: TGTGCCGGACCGTCTAGCACAGATACGCAGTATTTT. It encodes CAGPSSTDTQYF.

V gene TRBV29-1 combines with J gene TRBJ2-3; D remains unclear. From germline, CDR1 is SQVTM and CDR2 ANQGSEA. The CDR3 loop spans 14 amino acids. V lost 6 bases and J lost 0, with 13 bases in between. The CDR3 spells CSVHGVVSTDTQYF. The CDR3 nucleotides read TGCAGCGTGCACGGAGTAGTCAGCACAGATACGCAGTATTTT.

The rearrangement uses TRBV6-6 and TRBJ2-5; D is ambiguous. Trimming shortened V by 0 bases and J by 5 bases, and 4 bases separated the two germline ends. The CDR3 contains 12 residues. The germline V gene encodes CDR1 MNHNY and CDR2 SVGAGI (reference sequence). This CDR3 is CASSYSSETQYF. The DNA for the CDR3 is TGTGCCAGCAGTTACTCATCGGAGACCCAGTACTTC.

This clone has only one observation. The V gene is TRBV7-6, the J gene TRBJ1-1, with unresolved D. This CDR3 has 18 residues. V lost 0 bases to trimming and J lost 1 base, with 18 bases between them. Germline values: CDR1 SGHVS, CDR2 FNYEAQ. CDR3 DNA sequence: TGTGCCAGCAGCTTAGCCCCTCCTTACTTCTGGGAGAACACTGAAGCTTTCTTT. Encoded protein: CASSLAPPYFWENTEAFF.